This TCR beta chain was obtained from a study of T cell repertoires in cytomegalovirus infection. At the level of the study: Recently identified HLA-C-restricted CMV epitopes were used, and well-studied HLA-B-restricted CMV epitopes were used as well.

The study's findings and limits: Dominant in the ex vivo response were TCR beta clonotypes restricted by HLA-C and specific for CMV.

The germline CDR1 and CDR2 sequences are DFQATT and SNEGSKA (reference sequence). This CDR3 comprises 14 residues. V shed 2 bases and J shed 0 bases, with 8 bases lying between them. About this clonotype: Antigen unknown.

TCRdb itself ran the reads through MiXCR, one entry per CDR3 protein. Counted here are 450,000 to 650,000 distinct CDR3 sequences, about 40% occurring once; the ten biggest clones make up 48%. The specimen was cultured PBMCs, collected from culture after CMV antigen stimulation. This TCR came from a human donor in good health (CMV status not recorded). Some clones in this sample may be carry-over from other donors' samples. The gene calls are TRBV20-1 and TRBJ2-1; D may be TRBD2 (5 bases). The CDR3 loop reads CSARLGVSYNEQFF. The CDR3 DNA reads TGCAGTGCTAGACTCGGGGTCTCCTACAATGAGCAGTTCTTC.